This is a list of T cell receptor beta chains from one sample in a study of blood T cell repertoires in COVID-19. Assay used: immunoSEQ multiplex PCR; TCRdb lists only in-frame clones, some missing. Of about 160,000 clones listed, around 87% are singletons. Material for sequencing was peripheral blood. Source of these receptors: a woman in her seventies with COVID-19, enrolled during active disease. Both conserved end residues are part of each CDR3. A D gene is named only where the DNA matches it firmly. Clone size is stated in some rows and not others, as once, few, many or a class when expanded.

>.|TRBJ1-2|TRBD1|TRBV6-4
CASRETGSNYGYTF
TGTGCCAGCAGAGAGACAGGGAGCAACTATGGCTACACCTTC
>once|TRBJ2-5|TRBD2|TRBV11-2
CASSLGREETQYF
TGTGCCAGCAGCTTGGGGAGGGAGGAGACCCAGTACTTC
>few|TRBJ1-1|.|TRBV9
CASSVVGGSTEAFF
TGTGCCAGCAGCGTAGTGGGGGGATCCACTGAAGCTTTCTTT
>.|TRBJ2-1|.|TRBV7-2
CASSLRLSRGEQFF
TGTGCCAGCAGCTTGAGACTATCCAGGGGTGAGCAGTTCTTC
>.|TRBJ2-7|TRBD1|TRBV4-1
CASSPDRGSYEQYF
TGCGCCAGCAGCCCGGACAGGGGGTCCTACGAGCAGTACTTC
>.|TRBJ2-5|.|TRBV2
CARGHSVQETQYF
TGTGCCAGGGGACATTCGGTCCAAGAGACCCAGTACTTC
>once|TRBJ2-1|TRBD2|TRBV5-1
CASSVGTSGANEQFF
TGCGCCAGCAGCGTCGGGACTAGCGGAGCCAATGAGCAGTTCTTC
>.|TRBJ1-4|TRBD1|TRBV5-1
CASSRIRQGTNEKLFF
TGCGCCAGCAGCCGAATCCGACAGGGAACTAATGAAAAACTGTTTTTT
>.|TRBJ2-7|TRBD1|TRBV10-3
CAISAEYRDRRYEQYF
TGTGCCATCAGTGCTGAATACCGGGACAGAAGATACGAGCAGTACTTC
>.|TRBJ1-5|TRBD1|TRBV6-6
CASSYGQGHYQPQHF
TGTGCCAGCAGTTACGGACAGGGCCACTATCAGCCCCAGCATTTT
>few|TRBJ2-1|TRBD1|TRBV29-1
CSVEGNTGANEQFF
TGCAGCGTTGAAGGCAACACAGGGGCCAATGAGCAGTTCTTC